The 30 T cell receptor beta chains given below trace back to one sample, sequenced in a study of shared T cell receptors in the human thymus (dated by TCRdb to about 2021). The method behind the library was the immunoSEQ multiplex PCR assay. TCRdb carries this immuneACCESS record with in-frame sequences only. Its versions omit some clonotypes, under half of them owing to an unresolved V gene in the studies checked, with the rest unexplained. The table for this sample lists approximately 660,000 clones; more than 75% of them were counted only once. The ten largest clones represent about 0.01% of the sample. In addition, the sample was reused for a study of human thymus T cells.

The material sequenced was thymocytes. The receptors shown here come from a boy in the first two years of life with a congenital heart defect. Donor details come from another sample of the same person, matched by shared clones.

This clone showed up just once. The chain uses TRBV10-3 and TRBJ2-2; 16 bases map to TRBD2. Germline V gives CDR1 ENHRY, CDR2 SYGVKD. CDR3 length: 18 residues. With 0 bases clipped from V and 4 bases from J, the junction kept 2 bases outside the gene matches. The CDR3 reads CAISESGLAGGGTGELFF. CDR3 in DNA: TGTGCCATCAGTGAGTCGGGACTAGCGGGAGGGGGCACCGGGGAGCTGTTTTTT.

The chain combines TRBV5-5 with TRBJ1-2, with 11 bases matching TRBD1. V was clipped by 4 bases and J by 7 bases; unmatched bases: 6. CDR3 length: 14 residues. Germline values: CDR1 SGHKS, CDR2 YYEKEE (reference sequence). As DNA, the CDR3 is TGTGCCAGCAGCCACGGACAGGGGGCTGCTGGCTACACCTTC. As protein: CASSHGQGAAGYTF.

This sequence joins TRBV6-4 and TRBJ2-1; 7 positions agree with TRBD2. Germline V lookup: CDR1 MRHNA, CDR2 SNTAGT. V gave up 6 bases and J gave up 8 bases; unmatched junction bases: 4. CDR3 length equals 12 residues. The CDR3 is CASRGAGYEQFF. Written as DNA, the CDR3 is TGTGCCAGCAGGGGAGCGGGATATGAGCAGTTCTTC.

This clone came up once. The chain couples TRBV30 to TRBJ2-7, with D maybe TRBD1 (6 bases). The CDR3 spans 12 residues. V dropped 2 bases and J dropped 3 bases, with 8 bases sitting between them. The germline CDR1 and CDR2 sequences are GTSNPN and SVGIG (reference sequence). CDR3 in amino acids: CAWSTQGYEQYF. The CDR3 bases are TGTGCCTGGAGTACACAGGGCTACGAGCAGTACTTC.

The V gene is TRBV27, the J gene TRBJ2-3, with D possibly being TRBD2 (5 bases). CDR1 is MNHEY, CDR2 SMNVEV, per germline (reference sequence). The CDR3 consists of 12 residues. The V end was cut by 4 bases, the J end by 12 bases, with 14 bases between. CDR3 region: CASSSQAGPQYF. DNA of the CDR3: TGTGCCAGCAGTTCCCAGGCGGGCCCTCAGTATTTT.

J is TRBJ2-3 and V is TRBV29-1; 9 bases are a match to TRBD1. Germline V gene lookup returns CDR1 SQVTM and CDR2 ANQGSEA. Trimming at V came to 6 bases and at J to 3 bases, leaving 13 bases not matched to a gene. The CDR3 is made up of 16 amino acids. CDR3 coding DNA: TGCAGCGTGCATCACAGGGGGCCCCTCGAGACAGATACGCAGTATTTT. Translating gives CSVHHRGPLETDTQYF.

The rearrangement joins TRBV27 to TRBJ2-3, with 8 nucleotides matching TRBD2. Germline loops: CDR1 MNHEY, CDR2 SMNVEV (reference sequence). V lost 3 bases to trimming and J lost 4 bases; unmatched junction nucleotides: 3. The CDR3 loop spans 14 amino acids. The CDR3 DNA reads TGTGCCAGCAGTTTGCGGGAGGAAGCAGATACGCAGTATTTT. The encoded protein is CASSLREEADTQYF.

V usage is TRBV11-2 and J usage is TRBJ2-1, with 8 bases aligning to TRBD2. V shed 1 base and J 4 bases; nucleotides not matched to a gene: 9. Germline CDR1 SGHAT, CDR2 FQNNGV. This CDR3 is 17 amino acids long. CDR3 in DNA: TGTGCCAGCAGCTTAGTGGGGCTAGCGGGTAAATACAATGAGCAGTTCTTC. Translation: CASSLVGLAGKYNEQFF. Using reference TRBV11-2 and TRBJ2-1 for the parts outside the CDR3, the full variable domain is EAGVAQSPRYKIIEKRQSVAFWCNPISGHATLYWYQQILGQGPKLLIQFQNNGVVDDSQLPKDRFSAERLKGVDSTLKIQPAKLEDSAVYLCASSLVGLAGKYNEQFFGPGTRLTVL.

The chain combines TRBV5-1 with TRBJ1-2; TRBD1 is a possible D gene (6 bases). The ends were cut back, 0 bases at V and 8 bases at J, with 26 bases in the middle. The germline CDR1 and CDR2 sequences are SGHRS and YFSETQ. This CDR3 comprises 18 residues. CDR3 protein: CASSLGTALLTRLGGYTF. The CDR3 nucleotides are TGCGCCAGCAGCTTGGGGACAGCTCTCCTTACACGCCTAGGGGGCTACACCTTC.

J is TRBJ2-4 and V is TRBV4-3, with TRBD2 as a possible D gene (6 bases). The CDR3 covers 16 residues. Germline V gives CDR1 LGHNA, CDR2 YSLEER. V was shortened by 0 bases and J by 2 bases, with 11 bases between the two germline ends. The CDR3 loop reads CASSQEGGVPKNIQYF. CDR3 DNA: TGCGCCAGCAGCCAAGAAGGAGGGGTCCCCAAAAACATTCAGTACTTC.

V is TRBV28 and J is TRBJ1-5, with 12 bases identical to TRBD1. The CDR3 length is 18 residues. V trimming: 2 bases; J trimming: 7 bases; junction bases outside the gene matches: 12. CDR1 and CDR2 (germline): MDHEN, SYDVKM. The CDR3 here is CASSLGGGDRGLRQPQHF. DNA for the CDR3: TGTGCCAGCAGTTTAGGCGGTGGGGACAGGGGGCTTCGGCAGCCCCAGCATTTT.

The chain uses TRBV6-1 and TRBJ2-1; TRBD1 agrees at 10 bases. There are 19 residues in the CDR3. V lost 0 bases, J lost 5 bases, and 13 bases stayed unmatched. CDR1 and CDR2 from the germline V gene are MNHNS and SASEGT. In DNA form, the CDR3 reads TGTGCCAGCAGTGAAGCCTCGACGGCGGGGACAGGGGCCCACAATGAGCAGTTCTTC. Amino acid sequence: CASSEASTAGTGAHNEQFF.

The J gene is TRBJ2-7, the V gene TRBV27; 8 positions match TRBD1. The V segment lost 5 bases and the J segment 5 bases; nucleotides outside the gene matches: 8. The CDR3 length is 14 residues. Germline assignment: CDR1 MNHEY and CDR2 SMNVEV (reference sequence). CDR3 DNA: TGTGCCAGCAGTCCCCGGACAGGGCCCCACGAGCAGTACTTC. Encoded protein: CASSPRTGPHEQYF.

The J gene is TRBJ2-1, the V gene TRBV30; TRBD2 agrees at 7 bases. Losses at the gene ends were 3 bases for V and 0 bases for J; bases not matched to a gene: 11. In germline, CDR1 is GTSNPN, CDR2 SVGIG (reference sequence). The CDR3 length is 17 residues. The CDR3 spells CAWSRDGGGSSYNEQFF. DNA of the CDR3: TGTGCCTGGAGCCGCGACGGCGGGGGAAGCTCCTACAATGAGCAGTTCTTC.

V usage is TRBV25-1 and J usage is TRBJ2-5; D unresolved. The last part of the DNA fits TRBJ2-7 better; the J call may be wrong. The CDR3 covers 15 residues. Germline CDR1 is MGHDK and CDR2 is SYGVNS. For the CDR3, the DNA is TGTGCCAGCAGTGGACTTAAACCCCCCGAAACCGAGCAGTACTTC. Translating it yields CASSGLKPPETEQYF.

The chain recombines TRBV5-6 with TRBJ1-1; no clear D gene. Per the germline V gene, CDR1 is SGHDT and CDR2 is YYEEEE. This CDR3 comprises 18 residues. Trimming left V 5 bases short and J 1 base short, with 24 bases between. The CDR3 loop is CASRRLKRLVAQNTEAFF. The CDR3, as DNA: TGTGCCAGCAGAAGACTGAAGAGACTGGTGGCCCAGAACACTGAAGCTTTCTTT.

The rearrangement uses TRBV5-4 and TRBJ2-7; 12 nucleotides agree with TRBD2. V was clipped by 4 bases and J by 7 bases; unmatched bases: 18. Germline loops: CDR1 SGHNT, CDR2 YYREEE (reference sequence). The CDR3 sequence is 18 residues long. CDR3 bases: TGTGCCAGCAGCCAAAGGCCTTCTAGCGGGAGGGCCGATTGTGAGCAGTACTTC. Translated, it gives CASSQRPSSGRADCEQYF.

The chain employs TRBV19 and TRBJ1-6, with 7 bases that match TRBD1. The CDR3 is 16 residues long. V shed 7 bases and J 6 bases; nucleotides not matched to a gene: 12. From germline, CDR1 is LNHDA and CDR2 SQIVND (reference sequence). CDR3: CASNRQGGKVNSPLHF. CDR3 in DNA: TGTGCCAGTAACCGACAGGGAGGAAAAGTTAATTCACCCCTCCACTTT.

The V call is TRBV6-5, the J call TRBJ2-7; 7 nucleotides agree with TRBD1. CDR3 length: 14 amino acids. Germline CDR1 reads MNHEY; CDR2 reads SVGAGI. The ends lost 7 bases at V and 0 bases at J; junction bases unmatched: 6. CDR3 DNA sequence: TGTGCCAGCACCAACACAGGGGTCTCCTACGAGCAGTACTTC. Amino acid sequence: CASTNTGVSYEQYF.

This chain joins TRBV4-2 and TRBJ2-2; TRBD2 agrees at 11 bases. The CDR3 spans 18 residues. Germline CDR1 LGHNA, CDR2 YNFKEQ. The V segment lost 3 bases and the J segment 0 bases; nucleotides outside the gene matches: 6. CDR3 DNA sequence: TGTGCCAGCAGCCAGTCTACTAGCGGGAGAACGAACACCGGGGAGCTGTTTTTT. This codes for CASSQSTSGRTNTGELFF.

The chain is built from TRBV27 and TRBJ1-4, with D tentatively TRBD1 (5 bases). Germline assignment: CDR1 MNHEY and CDR2 SMNVEV (reference sequence). This CDR3 contains 18 residues. V lost 2 bases, J lost 0 bases, and 16 bases lay in between. CDR3 sequence: CASSLRSGGKTTNEKLFF. The CDR3 region has the DNA TGTGCCAGCAGTTTAAGATCGGGGGGGAAGACAACTAATGAAAAACTGTTTTTT.

This chain uses TRBV13 with TRBJ2-1; possible D gene TRBD1, 6 bases. V was trimmed by 5 bases and J by 4 bases, leaving 24 bases between them. CDR3 length equals 18 residues. The germline CDR1 and CDR2 sequences are PRHDT and FYEKMQ (reference sequence). CDR3 residues: CASSHDRPLSFGYNEQFF. The CDR3 nucleotides are TGTGCCAGCAGCCACGACAGGCCATTGAGCTTCGGGTACAATGAGCAGTTCTTC.

The J gene is TRBJ1-3, the V gene TRBV30, with unresolved D. CDR1 and CDR2 (germline): GTSNPN, SVGIG (reference sequence). The CDR3 contains 15 residues. The germline V and J ends were trimmed by 0 bases and 3 bases, with 12 bases remaining between them. The CDR3 nucleotides are TGTGCCTGGAGTGTACCAAGACGGAGTGGAAACACCATATATTTT. Amino acid sequence: CAWSVPRRSGNTIYF.

The chain couples TRBV7-3 to TRBJ2-1; perhaps TRBD2 as D (5 bases). Germline CDR1 is SGHTA and CDR2 is FQGTGA. CDR3 length: 13 residues. V lost 5 bases to trimming and J lost 7 bases, with 12 bases between them. CDR3 residues: CASSPPLANEQFF. The CDR3 DNA follows: TGTGCCAGCAGCCCCCCTCTAGCAAATGAGCAGTTCTTC.

The genes are TRBV10-3 and TRBJ2-3; 10 bases line up with TRBD2. CDR3 size: 16 residues. Germline V CDR1 and CDR2: ENHRY, SYGVKD. J lost 4 bases, V lost 4 bases, and 8 bases had no gene match. The CDR3: CAISVASGRWSDTQYF. DNA for the CDR3: TGTGCCATCAGTGTAGCTAGCGGGAGATGGTCAGATACGCAGTATTTT.

J is TRBJ2-3 and V is TRBV4-2, with a possible D match to TRBD2 (5 bases). V lost 1 base and J 9 bases, leaving 11 bases between the germline ends. There are 13 residues in the CDR3. Germline V gene sequence: CDR1 LGHNA, CDR2 YNFKEQ. The CDR3: CASSQVGSGTQYF. CDR3 bases: TGTGCCAGCAGCCAAGTTGGGTCGGGAACGCAGTATTTT.

V gene TRBV28 combines with J gene TRBJ2-3; 7 bases map to TRBD2. CDR1 is MDHEN, CDR2 SYDVKM, per germline. CDR3 size: 17 residues. V shed 7 bases and J 2 bases; nucleotides not matched to a gene: 15. CDR3 DNA: TGTGCCAGCACCAACGGCCGGGCGGGAGTAGTCACAGATACGCAGTATTTT. This encodes CASTNGRAGVVTDTQYF.

This clone was found a few times. CDR3 DNA sequence: TGTGCCAGCAGCCAAGTAGACACCATATATTTT. It specifies CASSQVDTIYF. V and J are TRBV14 and TRBJ1-3; D is uncertain. Germline V CDR1 and CDR2: SGHDN, FVKESK. The CDR3 is 11 amino acids. V was trimmed by 1 base and J by 8 bases, leaving 3 bases between them.

V gene TRBV25-1 combines with J gene TRBJ1-1; D not resolved. CDR1 MGHDK and CDR2 SYGVNS come from the germline V gene. V was clipped by 2 bases and J by 0 bases, with 7 bases between them. This CDR3 is built from 14 residues. CDR3 nucleotides: TGTGCCAGCAGTGAAGAGCGGATGAACACTGAAGCTTTCTTT. Translating it yields CASSEERMNTEAFF.

CDR3 nucleotides: TGTGCCAGCAGTTACTCTGGGGGGGACTACGAGCAGTACTTC. This gives the protein CASSYSGGDYEQYF. The J gene is TRBJ2-7, the V gene TRBV6-5; TRBD2 matches at 7 bases. CDR3 size: 14 residues. Germline values: CDR1 MNHEY, CDR2 SVGAGI. V lost 0 bases to trimming and J lost 3 bases; unmatched junction nucleotides: 2.